The 9 T cell receptor beta chains below come from one sample, sequenced in a study of control samples from healthy donors and cancer patients. The repertoire was sequenced with immunoSEQ multiplex PCR; TCRdb's copy has only in-frame clones and lacks some. The data show 98,000 or so clones, with approximately 81% seen just once and about 11% held by the top ten. Sequencing was done on a sample of blood. These receptor sequences come from a woman under 40 in good health.

This chain uses TRBV6-2 or TRBV6-3 with TRBJ1-2; D call uncertain. Trimming cost V 0 bases and J 4 bases, with 12 bases left between them. The V gene's germline CDR1 is MNHEY and CDR2 SVGEGT. CDR3 size: 15 residues. The CDR3 coding sequence is TGTGCCAGCAGTTACTCCAACGGTTCCCCCTATGGCTACACCTTC. Residues: CASSYSNGSPYGYTF.

The V and J genes are TRBV7-6 and TRBJ1-2, with D unresolved. The germline gives CDR1 SGHVS, CDR2 FNYEAQ. CDR3 length equals 14 residues. V gave up 5 bases and J gave up 4 bases, with 14 bases separating them. The CDR3 bases are TGTGCCAGCAGCCCAGAGACCTCTGGCTATGGCTACACCTTC. Translating gives CASSPETSGYGYTF.

V and J are TRBV5-1 and TRBJ1-1; D unclear. This CDR3 has 12 amino acids. The V end was cut by 4 bases, the J end by 8 bases, with 12 bases between. Germline V gives CDR1 SGHRS, CDR2 YFSETQ. The CDR3 protein is CASSPDLFEAFF. As DNA, the CDR3 is TGCGCCAGCAGCCCAGACCTATTCGAAGCTTTCTTT.

In this sample, this clone turned up a few times. The rearrangement links TRBV27 to TRBJ1-5; TRBD1 agrees at 11 bases. The CDR3 is 21 amino acids. Germline CDR1 and CDR2: MNHEY and SMNVEV (reference sequence). J lost 0 bases, V lost 6 bases, and 19 bases had no gene match. The CDR3 nucleotides are TGTGCCAGCAGACTTAGGCCCGAGGGACAGGGGGGGGGATATAGCAATCAGCCCCAGCATTTT. Its translation: CASRLRPEGQGGGYSNQPQHF.

This chain uses TRBV24-1 with TRBJ2-2; D may be TRBD1 (6 bases). Germline V gene lookup returns CDR1 KGHDR and CDR2 SFDVKD. The CDR3 runs to 14 residues. V was shortened by 4 bases and J by 9 bases, with 14 bases between the two germline ends. The CDR3 sequence: CATSDRSDRRELFF. The CDR3 DNA follows: TGTGCCACCAGTGACCGATCGGACAGACGGGAGCTGTTTTTT.

In its sample, this clone was seen many times. The chain employs TRBV9 and TRBJ1-5; D not certain. From germline, CDR1 is SGDLS and CDR2 YYNGEE. CDR3 length: 15 amino acids. The V gene lost 3 bases and the J gene lost 6 bases, with 16 bases spanning the gap. In DNA, the CDR3 is TGTGCCAGCAGCGCGACCGCTGGGGATAGTCAGCCCCAGCATTTT. Amino acids: CASSATAGDSQPQHF.

The gene calls are TRBV10-3 and TRBJ1-1; 7 nucleotides agree with TRBD1. This CDR3 is 13 amino acids long. The trim removed 2 bases at V and 13 bases at J, leaving 10 bases unmatched. Germline CDR1 and CDR2: ENHRY and SYGVKD. As DNA, the CDR3 is TGTGCCATCAGTGAGACCAACAGGGGAAGTGATTTCTTT. This gives the protein CAISETNRGSDFF.

The V gene is TRBV30, the J gene TRBJ2-7; 8 positions agree with TRBD1. Trimming took 4 bases from V and 5 from J; bases not matched to a gene: 1. Germline loops: CDR1 GTSNPN, CDR2 SVGIG (reference sequence). CDR3 length: 11 amino acids. The CDR3 loop is CAWKDRDEQYF. The CDR3 DNA follows: TGTGCCTGGAAGGACAGGGACGAGCAGTACTTC.

The chain combines TRBV7-2 with TRBJ2-3, with unresolved D. The CDR3 runs 13 residues. V was cut by 3 bases and J by 6 bases, with 10 bases left in between. Per germline, CDR1 SGHTA and CDR2 FQGNSA. CDR3 coding DNA: TGTGCCAGCAGCTTCTCCGCAGTGGATACGCAGTATTTT. This encodes CASSFSAVDTQYF.